The clone carrying this T cell receptor (beta chain) occurred once. Germline loops: CDR1 LNHDA, CDR2 SQIVND (reference sequence). Trimming shortened V by 4 bases and J by 3 bases, and 11 bases separated the two germline ends. The CDR3 has 14 residues. This sample is drawn from a study of blood T cell repertoires in COVID-19. Looking at the study overall: Sites across the United States, Italy and Spain contributed samples from acute and convalescent COVID-19. PBMCs, B-cell-depleted T cells, or T cells were the source of the cDNA or gDNA that made up the material.

The assay was immunoSEQ multiplex PCR, and TCRdb's table has in-frame clones only and misses some. The sample shows 25,000 to 35,000 clones, around 80% of them seen only once. The gene calls are TRBV19 and TRBJ2-3; D is perhaps TRBD2 (6 bases). The TCR originated in a woman over 75 with acute or convalescent COVID-19. The sequencing input was peripheral blood. The CDR3 reads CASSNLGRTDTQYF. The CDR3 DNA sequence: TGTGCCAGTAGTAATTTGGGGAGGACAGATACGCAGTATTTT.